Following are 9 T cell receptor beta chains from one sample sequenced in a study of cytomegalovirus exposure and HLA in healthy donors. The primer mix had 60 Vbeta and 13 Jbeta primers. Libraries were prepared by immunoSEQ multiplex PCR; TCRdb keeps only in-frame clonotypes and omits some of them. The data contain about 140,000 clones, 60% to 85% of them singletons. Sequencing was carried out using PBMCs. Receptor source: a man in his forties or fifties in good health and CMV-seronegative.

This chain uses TRBV5-1 with TRBJ2-1, with 11 nucleotides matching TRBD2. Germline V CDR1 and CDR2: SGHRS, YFSETQ. The CDR3 contains 16 residues. V was pared by 0 bases and J by 6 bases, with 5 bases of the junction left unmatched. Here the CDR3 DNA reads TGCGCCAGCAGCTTGGTTAGCGGGGGGGCCGGCAATGAGCAGTTCTTC. Amino acid sequence: CASSLVSGGAGNEQFF.

On this clone itself: At one boundary the junction diverges from the germline segment, which might be a read error. The chain carries TRBV7-9 and TRBJ2-2; 9 bases match TRBD2. There are 16 residues in the CDR3. Germline CDR1 reads SEHNR; CDR2 reads FQNEAQ (reference sequence). CDR3 sequence reads: CSSSRSAAGGAGELFF. The CDR3 DNA is TGTTCCAGCAGCCGGTCGGCAGCGGGAGGCGCCGGGGAGCTGTTTTTT.

The J gene is TRBJ2-7, the V gene TRBV4-2, with D perhaps TRBD1 (5 bases). Germline lookup yields CDR1 LGHNA and CDR2 YNFKEQ. This CDR3 spans 13 amino acids. Trimming shortened V by 4 bases and J by 2 bases, and 9 bases separated the two germline ends. The CDR3 loop reads CASSPPGTYEQYF. The DNA of the CDR3 is TGTGCCAGCAGCCCCCCAGGGACCTACGAGCAGTACTTC.

The V call is TRBV7-3, the J call TRBJ2-5, with D possibly TRBD2 on 6 matching bases. Germline assignment: CDR1 SGHTA and CDR2 FQGTGA. V was cut by 4 bases and J by 4 bases, with 13 bases left in between. This CDR3 has 14 residues. The DNA for the CDR3 is TGTGCCAGCAGCTATCGCGGAGGGAGAGAGACCCAGTACTTC. Its translation: CASSYRGGRETQYF.

This chain uses TRBV6-5 with TRBJ1-1; 11 nucleotides match TRBD1. Unmatched junction bases numbered 4, after V lost 4 bases and J lost 0 bases. CDR1 is MNHEY, CDR2 SVGAGI, per germline. CDR3 length equals 16 residues. The CDR3 spells CASSSRTGGLNTEAFF. Written as DNA, the CDR3 is TGTGCCAGCAGTTCACGGACAGGGGGCTTGAACACTGAAGCTTTCTTT.

The gene calls are TRBV4-1 and TRBJ1-1, with D maybe TRBD1 (6 bases). V was clipped by 4 bases and J by 1 base, with 13 bases between them. Germline lookup yields CDR1 MGHRA and CDR2 YSYEKL. CDR3 length equals 15 residues. The CDR3 nucleotides read TGCGCCAGCAGCCTTGGACAGTTGGGGAACACTGAAGCTTTCTTT. Translating gives CASSLGQLGNTEAFF.

This clone was picked up a small number of times. The chain joins TRBV19 to TRBJ2-1; 7 bases map to TRBD2. This CDR3 is built from 14 residues. CDR1 and CDR2 from the germline V gene are LNHDA and SQIVND (reference sequence). The V segment lost 6 bases and the J segment 1 base; nucleotides outside the gene matches: 3. The CDR3 coding sequence is TGTGCCAGTAGGCGGGACTATTCCTACAATGAGCAGTTCTTC. Translation: CASRRDYSYNEQFF.

The chain joins TRBV15 to TRBJ2-7, with D tentatively TRBD1 (6 bases). In germline, CDR1 is LNHNV, CDR2 YYDKDF (reference sequence). Trimming removed 0 bases at V and 3 bases at J, with 12 bases between. The CDR3 sequence is 15 residues long. In DNA form, the CDR3 reads TGTGCCACCAGCAGAGAAGCGGACAGTAGCTACGAGCAGTACTTC. This codes for CATSREADSSYEQYF.

This chain links TRBV19 with TRBJ1-4, with D uncertain. The CDR3 is made up of 14 amino acids. Trimming stripped 3 bases from V and 7 bases from J, with 12 bases between. Germline CDR1 reads LNHDA; CDR2 reads SQIVND (reference sequence). Here the CDR3 DNA reads TGTGCCAGTAGTATGAGGCAGCAAAGTGAAAAACTGTTTTTT. Encoded protein: CASSMRQQSEKLFF.